The T cell receptor beta chain described here comes from a study of graft-versus-host responses after intestinal transplantation. The wider study: Recipients had multivisceral, liver-intestinal, or isolated intestinal transplants.

Note on this clone: As yet, its antigen is unknown.

The data were produced by immunoSEQ multiplex PCR, yet TCRdb's version contains in-frame clones alone and is incomplete. Of tens of thousands of clones listed, 90% are singletons. Findings and limits, study-wide: When patients had graft-donor T cell macrochimerism, their allografts held high graft-versus-host to host-versus-graft clonal ratios. Marrow from the recipient contained GvH clones, some of which had appeared first in ileum or blood. Early post-transplant HvG declines showed an association with peak circulating GvH clone levels.

Trimming removed 2 bases at V and 9 bases at J, with 20 bases between. The CDR3 spans 16 residues. CDR1 is LGHNA and CDR2 is YSLEER in the germline V gene. V is TRBV4-3 and J is TRBJ2-1; TRBD1 might be the D (6 bases). The sequencing here drew on unstimulated CD8+ T cells sorted from spleen or lymph node cells, taken before transplant. The sequence was collected from a human donor who was the organ donor for an intestinal transplant. The CDR3 region is CASSQIGTTHGGEQFF. For the CDR3, the DNA is TGCGCCAGCAGCCAAATAGGGACAACTCATGGAGGTGAGCAGTTCTTC.